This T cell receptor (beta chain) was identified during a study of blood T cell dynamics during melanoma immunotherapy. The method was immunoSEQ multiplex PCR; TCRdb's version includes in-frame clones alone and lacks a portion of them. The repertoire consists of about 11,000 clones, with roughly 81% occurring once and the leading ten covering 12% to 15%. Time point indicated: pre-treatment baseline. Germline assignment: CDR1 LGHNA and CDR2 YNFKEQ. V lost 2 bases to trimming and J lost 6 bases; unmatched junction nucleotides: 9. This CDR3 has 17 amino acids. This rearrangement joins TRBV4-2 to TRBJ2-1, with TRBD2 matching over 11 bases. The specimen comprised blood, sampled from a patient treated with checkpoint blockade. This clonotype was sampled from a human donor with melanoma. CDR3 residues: CASSQKVGLAVSNEQFF. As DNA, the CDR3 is TGTGCCAGCAGCCAAAAGGTGGGACTAGCGGTATCCAATGAGCAGTTCTTC.